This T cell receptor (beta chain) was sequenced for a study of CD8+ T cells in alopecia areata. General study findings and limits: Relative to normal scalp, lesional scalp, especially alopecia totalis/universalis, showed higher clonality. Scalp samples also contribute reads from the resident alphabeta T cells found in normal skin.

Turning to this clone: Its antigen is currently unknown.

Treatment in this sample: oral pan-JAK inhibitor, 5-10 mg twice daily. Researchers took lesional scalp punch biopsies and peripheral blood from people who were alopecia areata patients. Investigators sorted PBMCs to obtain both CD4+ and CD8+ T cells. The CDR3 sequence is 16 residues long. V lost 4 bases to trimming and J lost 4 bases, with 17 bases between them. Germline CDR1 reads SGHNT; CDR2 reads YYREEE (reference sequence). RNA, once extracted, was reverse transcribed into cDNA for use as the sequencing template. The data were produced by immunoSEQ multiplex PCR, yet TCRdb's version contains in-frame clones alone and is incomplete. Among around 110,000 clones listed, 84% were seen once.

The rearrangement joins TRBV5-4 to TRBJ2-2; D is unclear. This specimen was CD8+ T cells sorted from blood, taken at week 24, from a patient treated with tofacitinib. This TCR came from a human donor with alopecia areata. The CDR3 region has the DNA TGTGCCAGCAGCACCCCCTCAGGACCCGCCACCGGGGAGCTGTTTTTT. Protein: CASSTPSGPATGELFF.